These 32 T cell receptor beta chains originate from one sample sequenced in a study of blood T cell repertoires in COVID-19. The assay was immunoSEQ multiplex PCR, and TCRdb's table has in-frame clones only and misses some. The sample records 150,000 to 200,000 clones, under 90% being singletons. Source material: peripheral blood. All receptors derive from an elderly woman with acute or convalescent COVID-19.

The count of this clone is one. Here the CDR3 reads CASSVVPSGSGETQYF. CDR3 bases: TGTGCCAGCAGCGTAGTGCCTAGCGGGTCGGGAGAGACCCAGTACTTC. This chain uses TRBV9 with TRBJ2-5; 8 nucleotides line up with TRBD2. This CDR3 has 16 residues. The germline gives CDR1 SGDLS, CDR2 YYNGEE. V lost 0 bases, J lost 4 bases, and 8 bases stayed unmatched.

The chain uses TRBV16 and TRBJ1-2; unclear D gene. The CDR3 has 12 amino acids. Trimming stripped 4 bases from V and 0 bases from J, with 3 bases between. The V gene's germline CDR1 is KGHSY and CDR2 FQNENV. CDR3 protein: CASSRPNYGYTF. The CDR3 DNA follows: TGTGCCAGCAGCCGGCCTAACTATGGCTACACCTTC. Supplemented by reference TRBV16 and TRBJ1-2, the full variable domain reads GEEVAQTPKHLVRGEGQKAKLYCAPIKGHSYVFWYQQVLKNEFKFLISFQNENVFDETGMPKERFSAKCLPNSPCSLEIQATKLEDSAVYFCASSRPNYGYTFGSGTRLTVV.

This clone was recorded once. The chain combines TRBV29-1 with TRBJ2-5; tentatively, D is TRBD2 (6 bases). The assigned J gene may be wrong: the sequence end matches TRBJ2-7 better. CDR3 size: 12 residues. Germline V gene sequence: CDR1 SQVTM, CDR2 ANQGSEA. DNA for the CDR3: TGCAGCATAAGGCGGGGATCCTACGAGCAGTACTTC. This encodes CSIRRGSYEQYF.

The V and J genes are TRBV30 and TRBJ2-7; 7 bases align to TRBD2. The CDR3 sequence is 14 residues long. Trimming removed 2 bases from V and 7 bases from J; junction bases left unmatched: 11. Per germline, CDR1 GTSNPN and CDR2 SVGIG (reference sequence). CDR3 amino acids: CAWSKELGAGEQYF. Written as DNA, the CDR3 is TGTGCCTGGAGTAAGGAGTTGGGAGCGGGGGAGCAGTACTTC.

This clone showed up many times. V usage is TRBV7-9 and J usage is TRBJ2-3, with 13 positions matching TRBD2. Germline V gene sequence: CDR1 SEHNR, CDR2 FQNEAQ (reference sequence). V shed 5 bases and J 6 bases; nucleotides not matched to a gene: 5. The CDR3 extends over 15 amino acids. As DNA, the CDR3 is TGTGCCAGCAGCCGACTAGCGGGGGGCAGGGATACGCAGTATTTT. It codes for CASSRLAGGRDTQYF. Full variable domain (rest looked up from reference TRBV7-9 and TRBJ2-3): DTGVSQNPRHKITKRGQNVTFRCDPISEHNRLYWYRQTLGQGPEFLTYFQNEAQLEKSRLLSDRFSAERPKGSFSTLEIQRTEQGDSAMYLCASSRLAGGRDTQYFGPGTRLTVL.

This clone was seen just once. The chain uses TRBV6-5 and TRBJ2-7, with 8 nucleotides matching TRBD2. CDR1 is MNHEY, CDR2 SVGAGI, per germline. The CDR3 has 14 amino acids. V lost 5 bases, J lost 2 bases, and 5 bases stayed unmatched. The chain's CDR3 is CASSRSGITYEQYF. The CDR3 coding sequence is TGTGCCAGCAGTCGTAGCGGGATCACCTACGAGCAGTACTTC.

This clone was seen a handful of times. The chain recombines TRBV27 with TRBJ2-1; tentative D call: TRBD2 (5 bases). Trimming stripped 0 bases from V and 13 bases from J, with 16 bases between. Germline CDR1 and CDR2: MNHEY and SMNVEV (reference sequence). CDR3 size: 14 residues. The CDR3 bases are TGTGCCAGCAGTTTATCGAGCCGACTATTTAACCAGTTCTTC. This encodes CASSLSSRLFNQFF.

The rearrangement joins TRBV5-1 to TRBJ2-3; 7 bases line up with TRBD2. CDR3 length: 16 residues. With 4 bases clipped from V and 4 bases from J, the junction kept 12 bases outside the gene matches. Germline CDR1 reads SGHRS; CDR2 reads YFSETQ. CDR3 sequence: CASSSGSLAASDTQYF. DNA for the CDR3: TGCGCCAGCAGCAGTGGCTCCCTAGCGGCTTCAGATACGCAGTATTTT. The full variable domain, in which reference TRBV5-1 and TRBJ2-3 provide the parts outside the CDR3, is KAGVTQTPRYLIKTRGQQVTLSCSPISGHRSVSWYQQTPGQGLQFLFEYFSETQRNKGNFPGRFSGRQFSNSRSEMNVSTLELGDSALYLCASSSGSLAASDTQYFGPGTRLTVL.

The V call is TRBV28, the J call TRBJ1-6; no reliable D call. Germline V gives CDR1 MDHEN, CDR2 SYDVKM. There are 13 residues in the CDR3. V was shortened by 6 bases and J by 7 bases, with 10 bases between the two germline ends. The CDR3 loop is CASSPTGNSPLHF. CDR3 nucleotide sequence: TGTGCCAGCAGCCCCACCGGGAATTCACCCCTCCACTTT.

There are a few counts of this clone. The rearrangement joins TRBV2 to TRBJ2-1; weak D call: TRBD2 (6 bases). This CDR3 region has 12 residues. V shed 11 bases and J shed 3 bases, with 11 bases lying between them. Germline values: CDR1 SNHLY, CDR2 FYNNEI. The CDR3 DNA reads as TGTGCCTCGGGAGAGAGCTACAATGAGCAGTTCTTC. It is translated as CASGESYNEQFF.

This clone was counted once. V usage is TRBV21-1 and J usage is TRBJ1-1; the table names TRBD1, a call not compared with the DNA. TRBV21-1 has pseudogene status. CDR3 length equals 18 residues. The chain's CDR3 is CASSPQGPTVFEYTEAFF. The CDR3 nucleotides read TGTGCCAGCAGCCCCCAAGGCCCAACAGTATTTGAGTACACTGAAGCTTTCTTT.

V is TRBV29-1 and J is TRBJ1-1; 8 bases line up with TRBD1. CDR1 SQVTM and CDR2 ANQGSEA come from the germline V gene. V was clipped by 7 bases and J by 3 bases; unmatched bases: 7. The CDR3 covers 13 residues. The CDR3 here is CSGTTGGDTEAFF. CDR3 sequence (DNA): TGCAGCGGCACCACAGGGGGAGACACTGAAGCTTTCTTT.

The V and J genes are TRBV5-1 and TRBJ2-4, with TRBD2 as a possible D gene (5 bases). Trimming pared 6 bases from V and 15 bases from J, leaving 13 bases between. The CDR3 covers 10 residues. The germline V gene encodes CDR1 SGHRS and CDR2 YFSETQ. The CDR3 here is CASIAPLGYF. CDR3 nucleotide sequence: TGCGCCAGCATCGCCCCACTAGGGTACTTC.

The J gene is TRBJ2-3, the V gene TRBV4-2, with TRBD2 identical over 11 bases. The CDR3 consists of 15 residues. The germline V gene encodes CDR1 LGHNA and CDR2 YNFKEQ. The trim removed 6 bases at V and 5 bases at J, leaving 7 bases unmatched. CDR3 residues: CASRPTSGKVDTQYF. For the CDR3, the DNA is TGTGCCAGCAGACCGACTAGCGGGAAGGTAGATACGCAGTATTTT.

This clone was seen only once. This rearrangement joins TRBV5-4 to TRBJ2-3; no firm D call. Germline values: CDR1 SGHNT, CDR2 YYREEE (reference sequence). Trimming removed 0 bases at V and 2 bases at J, with 19 bases between. The CDR3 is 18 residues long. In DNA, the CDR3 is TGTGCCAGCAGCTTGGGGTCGGCGGTGGGTCCGAACACAGATACGCAGTATTTT. As protein: CASSLGSAVGPNTDTQYF. Full variable domain (outside the CDR3, taken from reference TRBV5-4 and TRBJ2-3): ETGVTQSPTHLIKTRGQQVTLRCSSQSGHNTVSWYQQALGQGPQFIFQYYREEENGRGNFPPRFSGLQFPNYSSELNVNALELDDSALYLCASSLGSAVGPNTDTQYFGPGTRLTVL.

The rearrangement joins TRBV27 to TRBJ1-2; no reliable D call. The ends were cut back, 3 bases at V and 3 bases at J, with 14 bases in the middle. The CDR3 contains 15 residues. CDR1 and CDR2 (germline): MNHEY, SMNVEV (reference sequence). The CDR3 here is CASSFQPAEHYGYTF. DNA of the CDR3: TGTGCCAGCAGTTTTCAGCCGGCGGAACACTATGGCTACACCTTC.

Worth noting for this clone: A junction end diverges from the germline sequence, so it may reflect a read error. V usage is TRBV7-9 and J usage is TRBJ1-3; tentatively, D is TRBD1 (6 bases). Germline V gives CDR1 SEHNR, CDR2 FQNEAQ (reference sequence). CDR3 length: 12 amino acids. The CDR3 coding sequence is TGTGCCAGCAGCAACACAGGGCTGCCGACTCGATTC. It is translated as CASSNTGLPTRF. The full variable domain, with the rest looked up from reference TRBV7-9 and TRBJ1-3, is DTGVSQNPRHKITKRGQNVTFRCDPISEHNRLYWYRQTLGQGPEFLTYFQNEAQLEKSRLLSDRFSAERPKGSFSTLEIQRTEQGDSAMYLCASSNTGLPTRFGEGSWLTVV.

The chain combines TRBV2 with TRBJ1-4; tentatively, D is TRBD1 (5 bases). The CDR3 extends over 16 amino acids. Trimming shortened V by 0 bases and J by 5 bases, and 13 bases separated the two germline ends. Germline lookup yields CDR1 SNHLY and CDR2 FYNNEI. CDR3 residues: CASSEAQRTLNEKLFF. DNA of the CDR3: TGTGCCAGCAGTGAAGCGCAGAGGACATTAAATGAAAAACTGTTTTTT. The full variable domain, its missing parts supplied by reference TRBV2 and TRBJ1-4, is EPEVTQTPSHQVTQMGQEVILRCVPISNHLYFYWYRQILGQKVEFLVSFYNNEISEKSEIFDDQFSVERPDGSNFTLKIRSTKLEDSAMYFCASSEAQRTLNEKLFFGSGTQLSVL.

The genes are TRBV6-5 and TRBJ1-5, with unresolved D. This CDR3 is 14 amino acids long. CDR1 and CDR2 from the germline V gene are MNHEY and SVGAGI. V dropped 0 bases and J dropped 4 bases, with 7 bases sitting between them. DNA for the CDR3: TGTGCCAGCAGTTACTCGTTCGGGAATCAGCCCCAGCATTTT. As protein: CASSYSFGNQPQHF.

The chain recombines TRBV2 with TRBJ1-3; no firm D call. The germline gives CDR1 SNHLY, CDR2 FYNNEI. V shed 8 bases and J shed 2 bases, with 7 bases lying between them. The CDR3 has 12 residues. The CDR3 sequence is CASGLTGNTIYF. In DNA, the CDR3 is TGTGCCAGCGGCCTCACTGGAAACACCATATATTTT.

The rearrangement joins TRBV9 to TRBJ1-6, with D unclear. The CDR3 runs to 15 residues. Trimming took 2 bases from V and 7 from J, leaving 13 bases between them. CDR1 is SGDLS, CDR2 YYNGEE, per germline. The CDR3 bases are TGTGCCAGCAGCGTCTACGAGGTTTGGAATTCACCCCTCCACTTT. Translation gives CASSVYEVWNSPLHF.

This chain links TRBV28 with TRBJ2-7; 15 bases line up with TRBD2. Trimming at V came to 2 bases and at J to 1 base, leaving 3 bases not matched to a gene. The germline V gene encodes CDR1 MDHEN and CDR2 SYDVKM. The CDR3 runs to 17 residues. CDR3 amino acids: CASSLPGLAGGSYEQYF. CDR3 DNA: TGTGCCAGCAGTTTACCGGGACTAGCGGGAGGTTCCTACGAGCAGTACTTC. The variable domain in full, with the rest retrieved from reference TRBV28 and TRBJ2-7, is DVKVTQSSRYLVKRTGEKVFLECVQDMDHENMFWYRQDPGLGLRLIYFSYDVKMKEKGDIPEGYSVSREKKERFSLILESASTNQTSMYLCASSLPGLAGGSYEQYFGPGTRLTVT.

V and J are TRBV5-1 and TRBJ2-7; D might be TRBD1 (5 bases). The CDR3 sequence is 14 residues long. V was cut by 0 bases and J by 2 bases, with 9 bases left in between. Germline lookup yields CDR1 SGHRS and CDR2 YFSETQ. The CDR3 coding sequence is TGCGCCAGCAGCTTGGGTCCCAGGGCCTACGAGCAGTACTTC. It yields the protein CASSLGPRAYEQYF.

The chain employs TRBV7-9 and TRBJ1-1, with D possibly TRBD1 on 5 matching bases. The germline V gene encodes CDR1 SEHNR and CDR2 FQNEAQ (reference sequence). Trimming cost V 1 base and J 1 base, with 7 bases left between them. The CDR3 is 14 amino acids. CDR3 sequence: CASSLGGANTEAFF. CDR3 in DNA: TGTGCCAGCAGCTTAGGTGGGGCGAACACTGAAGCTTTCTTT.

The chain is built from TRBV4-2 and TRBJ2-5; 12 positions agree with TRBD2. This CDR3 is built from 17 residues. Per the germline V gene, CDR1 is LGHNA and CDR2 is YNFKEQ. V lost 1 base to trimming and J lost 4 bases; unmatched junction nucleotides: 7. The CDR3 reads CASSQGSTSGSLETQYF. Written as DNA, the CDR3 is TGTGCCAGCAGCCAAGGTTCGACTAGCGGGAGTCTAGAGACCCAGTACTTC.

The CDR3 DNA is TGTGCCAGCAGCTCACCGGGACAGATCCTCCGGGGAGCTTTCTTT. It specifies CASSSPGQILRGAFF. The chain carries TRBV7-2 and TRBJ1-1; 7 bases align to TRBD1. Germline V gene lookup returns CDR1 SGHTA and CDR2 FQGNSA. The V and J ends lost 4 bases and 10 bases, in that order; junction bases with no gene match: 15. CDR3 length equals 15 residues. The whole variable domain, filled in from reference TRBV7-2 and TRBJ1-1, reads GAGVSQSPSNKVTEKGKDVELRCDPISGHTALYWYRQSLGQGLEFLIYFQGNSAPDKSGLPSDRFSAERTGGSVSTLTIQRTQQEDSAVYLCASSSPGQILRGAFFGQGTRLTVV.

This clone was detected once. The chain couples TRBV12-2 to TRBJ1-5; the table's TRBD1 call for D was not verified on the DNA. TRBV12-2 constitutes a pseudogene. The CDR3 is 20 amino acids. The CDR3 nucleotides are TGTGCAAGTCGCTTAGGGACAGAAGAGAACTTTATTTATAGCAATCAGCCCCAGCATTTT. Protein product: CASRLGTEENFIYSNQPQHF.

This clone was observed a single time. DNA of the CDR3: TGTGCCAGCAGTTACGAGAGCAATCAGCCCCAGCATTTT. This gives the protein CASSYESNQPQHF. The chain links TRBV6-2 or TRBV6-3 to TRBJ1-5; no definite D call. V lost 2 bases and J 1 base, leaving 3 bases between the germline ends. The CDR3 has 13 amino acids. The germline V gene has CDR1 MNHEY and CDR2 SVGEGT.

The chain uses TRBV7-6 and TRBJ2-7; 15 bases match TRBD2. V trimming: 5 bases; J trimming: 0 bases; junction bases outside the gene matches: 5. Germline loops: CDR1 SGHVS, CDR2 FNYEAQ. CDR3 length: 17 amino acids. The DNA for the CDR3 is TGTGCCAGCAGCCAGGGACTAGCGGGAGGCGGCTCCTACGAGCAGTACTTC. Its protein product is CASSQGLAGGGSYEQYF.

The rearrangement joins TRBV2 to TRBJ2-7; tentative D call: TRBD2 (6 bases). The CDR3 has 14 amino acids. Germline CDR1 and CDR2: SNHLY and FYNNEI. Trimming took 3 bases from V and 6 from J, leaving 15 bases between them. Here the CDR3 reads CASSDRLGGFEQYF. CDR3 coding DNA: TGTGCCAGCAGTGATCGACTTGGGGGGTTCGAGCAGTACTTC.

This chain connects TRBV24-1 to TRBJ1-2, with no clear D. Between the trimmed V and J ends, which lost 3 bases and 3 bases, there was a span of 10 bases. Looked up from germline, CDR1 is KGHDR and CDR2 is SFDVKD. The CDR3 runs 14 residues. CDR3 region: CATSDPRDDYGYTF. CDR3 bases: TGTGCCACCAGTGATCCGCGGGATGACTATGGCTACACCTTC.

CDR3 residues: CASSGPGTVEEQFF. The DNA of the CDR3 is TGTGCCAGCAGCGGTCCCGGGACAGTGGAGGAGCAGTTCTTC. The V gene is TRBV11-2, the J gene TRBJ2-1; 7 nucleotides align to TRBD1. The V and J ends lost 5 bases and 10 bases, in that order; junction bases with no gene match: 11. The length of the CDR3 is 14 residues. CDR1 and CDR2 from the germline V gene are SGHAT and FQNNGV.